These 23 T cell receptor beta chains came from one sample sequenced in a study of T cells after yellow fever vaccination (dated by TCRdb to between 2018 and 2021). The method was 5' RACE. This sample was sequenced with an Illumina HiSeq 2500. TCRdb trimmed the raw reads at Q25, called clones with MiXCR and kept productive beta chains. Each entry merges the rows of one CDR3 protein and shows their most common DNA and genes. The sample table records hundreds of thousands of distinct CDR3 sequences; more than 9% of these occur just once. The top ten constitute about 17% of the sample. The sample's treatment or condition label, decoded: live attenuated yellow fever vaccine strain. The sequenced sample was PBMCs, obtained on the day of the first yellow fever vaccination. The receptors were gathered from a man aged 18 to 35 who received the YFV17D yellow fever vaccine.

V usage is TRBV19 and J usage is TRBJ2-3, with D unresolved. The ends were cut back, 4 bases at V and 2 bases at J, with 7 bases in the middle. CDR3 length: 13 residues. Germline V gives CDR1 LNHDA, CDR2 SQIVND (reference sequence). This CDR3 is CASSTWPTDTQYF. The CDR3 DNA sequence: TGTGCCAGTAGTACATGGCCCACAGATACGCAGTATTTT.

This clonotype turned up a few times. The chain recombines TRBV6-2 or TRBV6-3 with TRBJ2-2; 8 bases are a match to TRBD2. Germline assignment: CDR1 MNHEY and CDR2 SVGEGT. After removal of 4 bases from V and 5 bases from J, the junction contained 9 bases not matched to a gene. The CDR3 length is 16 residues. CDR3 nucleotide sequence: TGTGCCAGCAGTTCTGCGGCGGGGGGTTGGACCGGGGAGCTGTTTTTT. Residues: CASSSAAGGWTGELFF.

This clonotype was detected a few times. V and J are TRBV5-4 and TRBJ2-1; D may match TRBD1 or TRBD2 (6 bases each). Germline V lookup: CDR1 SGHNT, CDR2 YYREEE (reference sequence). CDR3 size: 15 residues. The V gene lost 6 bases and the J gene lost 4 bases, with 17 bases spanning the gap. CDR3 sequence (DNA): TGTGCCAGCACCCGGTTGTGGGGGGCTTACAATGAGCAGTTCTTC. Its translation: CASTRLWGAYNEQFF.

The chain joins TRBV5-6 to TRBJ1-6, with TRBD1 matching over 8 bases. The germline gives CDR1 SGHDT, CDR2 YYEEEE. The CDR3 sequence is 15 residues long. Losses at the gene ends were 2 bases for V and 8 bases for J; bases not matched to a gene: 6. The CDR3 bases are TGTGCCAGCAGCTTTGGACAGGGAGGTTATTCACCCCTCCACTTT. Its protein is CASSFGQGGYSPLHF.

The chain couples TRBV3-1 to TRBJ2-5; D is unresolved. The germline gives CDR1 LGHDT, CDR2 YNNKEL (reference sequence). This CDR3 has 14 residues. V shed 0 bases and J shed 9 bases, with 14 bases lying between them. CDR3 nucleotides: TGTGCCAGCAGCCAAGAAGGCCCTATTGGGGCCCAGTACTTC. It codes for CASSQEGPIGAQYF.

The table lists this clonotype with many counts. This chain links TRBV6-5 with TRBJ2-3, with D maybe TRBD2 (5 bases). CDR3 length: 14 residues. Germline CDR1 is MNHEY and CDR2 is SVGAGI. V was cut by 6 bases and J by 1 base, with 11 bases left in between. The chain's CDR3 is CASSPSGGTDTQYF. For the CDR3, the DNA is TGTGCCAGCAGCCCATCCGGGGGCACAGATACGCAGTATTTT.

The chain employs TRBV27 and TRBJ2-1, with a weak D call TRBD1 (6 bases). V shed 5 bases and J shed 4 bases, with 12 bases lying between them. The germline V gene encodes CDR1 MNHEY and CDR2 SMNVEV (reference sequence). The CDR3 is made up of 14 amino acids. This CDR3 reads CASSVRDTYNEQFF. CDR3 bases: TGTGCCAGCAGTGTACGGGACACTTACAATGAGCAGTTCTTC.

The rearrangement links TRBV24-1 to TRBJ2-3; 10 bases fit TRBD2. The trim removed 7 bases at V and 2 bases at J, leaving 5 bases unmatched. The CDR3 totals 15 residues. Looked up from germline, CDR1 is KGHDR and CDR2 is SFDVKD. The CDR3 bases are TGTGCCACCAGCGGACTAGCGGATCTCACAGATACGCAGTATTTT. Its translation is CATSGLADLTDTQYF.

This clonotype has a count of ten or more. The CDR3, as DNA: TGTGCCAGCAGCTTGGCTATTGACACCTACAATGAGCAGTTCTTC. Translated: CASSLAIDTYNEQFF. V and J are TRBV5-5 and TRBJ2-1; no firm D call. Germline V gene sequence: CDR1 SGHKS, CDR2 YYEKEE (reference sequence). Trimming pared 0 bases from V and 2 bases from J, leaving 9 bases between. The CDR3 has 15 amino acids.

This clonotype was found a few times. The V call is TRBV28, the J call TRBJ1-2; the D is unclear. V was cut by 1 base and J by 7 bases, with 13 bases left in between. The germline gives CDR1 MDHEN, CDR2 SYDVKM. The CDR3 is 14 residues long. DNA of the CDR3: TGTGCCAGCAGTTTATATCCGACGGGCTCTGGCTACACCTTC. This codes for CASSLYPTGSGYTF.

The V call is TRBV24-1, the J call TRBJ2-1; D gene uncertain. The CDR3 extends over 14 amino acids. Germline V gives CDR1 KGHDR, CDR2 SFDVKD. The CDR3 DNA reads TGTTCAAAACAGTTTAGGGTTTCCTACAATGAGCAGTTCTTC. Residues: CSKQFRVSYNEQFF.

This clonotype showed up many times. The genes are TRBV12-3 or TRBV12-4 and TRBJ1-5; no reliable D call. This CDR3 comprises 15 residues. Trimming left V 1 base short and J 5 bases short, with 12 bases between. The CDR3 here is CASSLGQSPDQPQHF. The CDR3 DNA is TGTGCCAGCAGTTTAGGGCAGTCCCCCGATCAGCCCCAGCATTTT.

A few counts support this clonotype. The chain employs TRBV14 and TRBJ2-5, with D hard to call. Germline assignment: CDR1 SGHDN and CDR2 FVKESK. V lost 0 bases, J lost 5 bases, and 16 bases lay in between. The CDR3 sequence is 16 residues long. CDR3 DNA sequence: TGTGCCAGCAGCCAAGAGAGTTGGGAAAACACGGAGACCCAGTACTTC. It translates to CASSQESWENTETQYF. Drawing the rest from reference TRBV14 and TRBJ2-5, the complete variable domain is EAGVTQFPSHSVIEKGQTVTLRCDPISGHDNLYWYRRVMGKEIKFLLHFVKESKQDESGMPNNRFLAERTGGTYSTLKVQPAELEDSGVYFCASSQESWENTETQYFGPGTRLLVL.

This clonotype was observed a handful of times. The J gene is TRBJ1-5, the V gene TRBV7-2, with D maybe TRBD1 (5 bases). This CDR3 has 15 amino acids. The V end was cut by 5 bases, the J end by 4 bases, with 15 bases between. Germline V lookup: CDR1 SGHTA, CDR2 FQGNSA. CDR3 protein: CASSPRSTENQPQHF. DNA for the CDR3: TGTGCCAGCAGCCCACGCTCGACAGAAAATCAGCCCCAGCATTTT.

Worth noting for this clonotype: A junction boundary mismatches the germline segment, possibly from a read error. CDR3 bases: TGTGCCAGCAGCAAAGACAGGCGGGGCTACACCTTC. Residues: CASSKDRRGYTF. The chain recombines TRBV3-1 with TRBJ1-2, with D perhaps TRBD1 (6 bases). The CDR3 is 12 amino acids. The germline gives CDR1 LGHDT, CDR2 YNNKEL (reference sequence).

This clonotype showed up many times. V is TRBV7-3 and J is TRBJ2-3, with TRBD2 matching over 7 bases. The CDR3 has 15 amino acids. V trimming: 4 bases; J trimming: 0 bases; junction bases outside the gene matches: 4. In germline, CDR1 is SGHTA, CDR2 FQGTGA. For the CDR3, the DNA is TGTGCCAGCAGCTCGACGGGGGGTAGCACAGATACGCAGTATTTT. It codes for CASSSTGGSTDTQYF.

V gene TRBV20-1 combines with J gene TRBJ2-7; no clear D. Germline-derived CDR1 and CDR2 are DFQATT and SNEGSKA (reference sequence). The CDR3 is 14 residues long. Trimming took off 3 bases at V and 4 bases at J, with 16 bases between the two ends. The CDR3 DNA reads as TGCAGTGCTAGTAATTACGCTACTCTTTACGAGCAGTACGTC. Protein product: CSASNYATLYEQYV.

This clonotype has a handful of counts. The rearrangement links TRBV29-1 to TRBJ1-1; D uncertain. Germline values: CDR1 SQVTM, CDR2 ANQGSEA. The V end lost 7 bases, the J end lost 1 base, and 13 bases lay between the germline ends. There are 13 residues in the CDR3. The CDR3 bases are TGCAGCGCCCAGGAGTCGAGGAACACTGAAGCTTTCTTT. Protein product: CSAQESRNTEAFF.

The CDR3 DNA is TGTGCCAGCACCCTCGAATACAGGGGGTATAACTATGGCTACACCTTC. It yields the protein CASTLEYRGYNYGYTF. This chain links TRBV7-2 with TRBJ1-2; 8 bases are shared with TRBD1. The V gene end was trimmed by 7 bases and the J gene end by 1 base; junction bases not matched to a gene: 11. The CDR3 has 16 amino acids. CDR1 SGHTA and CDR2 FQGNSA come from the germline V gene.

The chain links TRBV6-2 or TRBV6-3 to TRBJ2-6, with 11 nucleotides matching TRBD1. Germline V gene sequence: CDR1 MNHEY, CDR2 SVGEGT. The CDR3 is made up of 21 amino acids. V gave up 5 bases and J gave up 0 bases; unmatched junction bases: 15. The CDR3: CASSLGGPGTGGPSGANVLTF. Here the CDR3 DNA reads TGTGCCAGCAGTCTCGGAGGACCCGGGACAGGGGGACCCTCTGGGGCCAACGTCCTGACTTTC.

The chain joins TRBV5-1 to TRBJ2-4; D remains ambiguous. The CDR3 sequence is 19 residues long. V lost 1 base to trimming and J lost 0 bases, with 20 bases between them. Per germline, CDR1 SGHRS and CDR2 YFSETQ. This CDR3 reads CASSLCSNRPPGAKNIQYF. The CDR3 nucleotides are TGCGCCAGCAGCTTGTGTTCCAACCGACCCCCCGGAGCCAAAAACATTCAGTACTTC. Supplemented by reference TRBV5-1 and TRBJ2-4, the full variable domain reads KAGVTQTPRYLIKTRGQQVTLSCSPISGHRSVSWYQQTPGQGLQFLFEYFSETQRNKGNFPGRFSGRQFSNSRSEMNVSTLELGDSALYLCASSLCSNRPPGAKNIQYFGAGTRLSVL.

The chain uses TRBV24-1 and TRBJ1-1, with 7 bases matching TRBD1. Germline V gives CDR1 KGHDR, CDR2 SFDVKD. The CDR3 length is 12 residues. V lost 6 bases, J lost 11 bases, and 8 bases stayed unmatched. The chain's CDR3 is CATSHRGGSAFF. The DNA for the CDR3 is TGTGCCACCAGTCACAGGGGAGGTTCGGCTTTCTTT.

The rearrangement joins TRBV7-9 to TRBJ1-6; 7 bases fit TRBD1. Germline V gives CDR1 SEHNR, CDR2 FQNEAQ (reference sequence). The V and J ends lost 5 bases and 12 bases, in that order; junction bases with no gene match: 13. The CDR3 has 15 residues. The CDR3 DNA reads TGTGCCAGCAGCAAACAGGGGCCCACCCACGGACCCCTCCACTTT. Translated, it gives CASSKQGPTHGPLHF.